This T cell receptor beta chain derives from a study of vaccination and CD4 T cells after COVID-19. Study overall: The study enrolled six male and four female convalescents, two of whom were Hispanic. Taking of post-vaccine samples occurred a median about 72 days after dose two (range 14 to 241).

MiXCR, run by TCRdb on the PCR reads, gives a single entry per CDR3 protein. The sample consists of approximately 14,000 distinct CDR3 sequences, approximately 69% of them appearing once. Per germline, CDR1 DFQATT and CDR2 SNEGSKA (reference sequence). The CDR3 is 15 amino acids. V gave up 3 bases and J gave up 4 bases; unmatched junction bases: 8. Notes on the study in general: Researchers report that 304 of 307 vaccine-specific clones in convalescent patients proved spike mono-reactive.

With regard to this clonotype: Its antigen is as yet unknown.

V and J are TRBV20-1 and TRBJ2-4, with 8 positions matching TRBD2. Sequenced here: CD4+ T cells from blood, sampled after SARS-CoV-2 vaccination. The TCR sequence derives from a human donor who had recovered from COVID-19. The CDR3 is CSASQTGTRKNIQYF. DNA for the CDR3: TGCAGTGCTAGTCAAACCGGGACTAGAAAAAACATTCAGTACTTC.